The 21 T cell receptor beta chains below were found in one sample sequenced in a study of blood T cell repertoires in COVID-19. TCRdb keeps only in-frame clones here, not all; method: immunoSEQ multiplex PCR. The sample yields more than 95,000 clones, less than 85% seen once. The sample taken for sequencing was peripheral blood. All receptors come from a man aged 50-59 years with acute or convalescent COVID-19.

The rearrangement links TRBV7-3 to TRBJ2-3, with 8 nucleotides matching TRBD2. The ends lost 4 bases at V and 0 bases at J; junction bases unmatched: 6. The CDR3 runs to 16 residues. The V gene's germline CDR1 is SGHTA and CDR2 FQGTGA. The CDR3 sequence is CASSSIAGLSTDTQYF. The CDR3 region has the DNA TGTGCCAGCAGCTCGATAGCGGGGCTGAGCACAGATACGCAGTATTTT.

V is TRBV5-8 and J is TRBJ2-6; 8 bases line up with TRBD2. Losses at the gene ends were 0 bases for V and 0 bases for J; bases not matched to a gene: 11. CDR1 is SGHTS, CDR2 YDEGEE, per germline. This CDR3 is built from 20 residues. CDR3 bases: TGTGCCAGCAGCTTGGTTTTTGGCGGGAGGCCTAGCTCTGGGGCCAACGTCCTGACTTTC. It specifies CASSLVFGGRPSSGANVLTF.

The chain links TRBV7-3 to TRBJ1-3, with 9 positions matching TRBD1. The CDR3 is made up of 16 amino acids. Germline-derived CDR1 and CDR2 are SGHTA and FQGTGA. J was trimmed by 0 bases and V by 5 bases; bases with no gene match: 5. The CDR3 DNA reads TGTGCCAGCAGCCCGGGGGGACAGGGCTCTGGAAACACCATATATTTT. Translating gives CASSPGGQGSGNTIYF.

The V call is TRBV24-1, the J call TRBJ2-1; TRBD2 matches at 8 bases. V was clipped by 4 bases and J by 7 bases; unmatched bases: 8. This CDR3 contains 15 residues. Per germline, CDR1 KGHDR and CDR2 SFDVKD. Here the CDR3 reads CATSESLAGTNEQFF. The CDR3 DNA sequence: TGTGCCACCAGTGAGAGCCTAGCGGGTACGAATGAGCAGTTCTTC.

Concerning this clone: A much larger clone lies one base from this, so it may be a read error. Other DNA sequences in this specimen translate into the identical CDR3. The chain recombines TRBV5-5 with TRBJ1-2, with TRBD1 matching over 7 bases. Germline values: CDR1 SGHKS, CDR2 YYEKEE (reference sequence). V gave up 3 bases and J gave up 0 bases; unmatched junction bases: 2. The CDR3 spans 14 residues. In nucleotides, the CDR3 is TGTGCCAGCAGCTCCGGACAGGCTAACTATGGCTACACCTTC. Its protein product is CASSSGQANYGYTF.

The chain's CDR3 is CASRDRGHQPQHF. The DNA for the CDR3 is TGTGCCAGCCGGGACAGGGGGCATCAGCCCCAGCATTTT. The chain is built from TRBV19 and TRBJ1-5, with 12 bases lining up with TRBD1. Trimming removed 9 bases from V and 5 bases from J; junction bases left unmatched: 2. The CDR3 sequence is 13 residues long. The germline V gene has CDR1 LNHDA and CDR2 SQIVND (reference sequence).

The rearrangement links TRBV5-4 to TRBJ2-7; 7 nucleotides align to TRBD1. This CDR3 comprises 15 residues. The J segment lost 5 bases and the V segment lost 3 bases, leaving 11 bases of the junction unmatched. Germline V gene sequence: CDR1 SGHNT, CDR2 YYREEE (reference sequence). The CDR3 bases are TGTGCCAGCAGCTCACCGGGACAGAGTACCCACGAGCAGTACTTC. Translation gives CASSSPGQSTHEQYF.

The table lists this clone with a count of one. The chain is built from TRBV19 and TRBJ1-6, with 8 bases matching TRBD1. The CDR3 loop spans 15 amino acids. The germline V gene encodes CDR1 LNHDA and CDR2 SQIVND (reference sequence). V lost 7 bases and J lost 6; bases outside the gene matches: 8. CDR3 in DNA: TGTGCCAGTACTACTTGGACAGGGCGTAATTCACCCCTCCACTTT. It translates to CASTTWTGRNSPLHF.

This chain uses TRBV12-5 with TRBJ1-3; perhaps TRBD1 as D (5 bases). This CDR3 spans 16 amino acids. V was cut by 3 bases and J by 0 bases, with 12 bases left in between. In germline, CDR1 is LGHNT, CDR2 FRNRAP. CDR3 in DNA: TGTGCTAGTGGTTTCTTTATGGACACCTCTGGAAACACCATATATTTT. Translating it yields CASGFFMDTSGNTIYF.

The chain combines TRBV12-3 or TRBV12-4 with TRBJ1-3; no firm D call. The CDR3 contains 13 residues. V lost 4 bases and J 7 bases, leaving 11 bases between the germline ends. CDR3 DNA: TGTGCCAGCAGTTGGGCGTTTAGGAACACCATATATTTT. This encodes CASSWAFRNTIYF.

The chain combines TRBV21-1 with TRBJ2-1; the table's D call of TRBD2 was not tested on the DNA. TRBV21-1 is assigned pseudogene status. This CDR3 is 19 amino acids long. In DNA, the CDR3 is TGTGCCAGCAGCAAAGAAGGAGGACTAGCGGGAGGAAGTGGCAATGAGCAGTTCTTC. It encodes CASSKEGGLAGGSGNEQFF.

The CDR3 DNA reads as TGTGCCAGCAGTGGGACAGGGGTCATAGGGTATTCACCCCTCCACTTT. Encoded protein: CASSGTGVIGYSPLHF. The chain employs TRBV2 and TRBJ1-6; 9 bases are a match to TRBD1. V lost 4 bases and J lost 8; bases outside the gene matches: 9. The CDR3 totals 16 residues. Looked up from germline, CDR1 is SNHLY and CDR2 is FYNNEI.

This chain uses TRBV4-2 with TRBJ1-1, with TRBD1 identical over 7 bases. The J segment lost 5 bases and the V segment lost 2 bases, leaving 8 bases of the junction unmatched. The CDR3 is 15 amino acids. Looked up from germline, CDR1 is LGHNA and CDR2 is YNFKEQ. The CDR3 nucleotides read TGTGCCAGCAGCCAAAGCGACAGGGTTAAGACTGAAGCTTTCTTT. Protein sequence: CASSQSDRVKTEAFF.

The chain is built from TRBV7-3 and TRBJ2-5; a possible D gene is TRBD2 (6 bases). V was clipped by 4 bases and J by 3 bases, with 15 bases between them. The CDR3 is made up of 15 amino acids. Looked up from germline, CDR1 is SGHTA and CDR2 is FQGTGA. This CDR3 reads CASSYGDSSEETQYF. CDR3 DNA: TGTGCCAGCAGCTATGGGGACTCTTCGGAAGAGACCCAGTACTTC.

The V gene is TRBV19, the J gene TRBJ2-3; 8 positions agree with TRBD1. The J segment lost 5 bases and the V segment lost 7 bases, leaving 11 bases of the junction unmatched. This CDR3 region has 15 residues. Germline assignment: CDR1 LNHDA and CDR2 SQIVND (reference sequence). Here the CDR3 reads CASNPRTGNRDTQYF. Here the CDR3 DNA reads TGTGCCAGTAATCCTAGGACAGGGAATAGAGATACGCAGTATTTT.

The genes are TRBV21-1 and TRBJ2-3; TRBD1, the table's D call, lacks a check against the DNA. TRBV21-1 counts as a pseudogene. CDR3 length: 15 residues. The CDR3 nucleotides are TGTGCCAGCAGCAAAGAACAGGGACGGACAGATACGCAGTATTTT. It translates to CASSKEQGRTDTQYF.

The gene calls are TRBV5-4 and TRBJ2-3, with 7 bases aligning to TRBD2. CDR1 and CDR2 from the germline V gene are SGHNT and YYREEE (reference sequence). V gave up 3 bases and J gave up 6 bases; unmatched junction bases: 13. This CDR3 is built from 16 residues. CDR3 nucleotides: TGTGCCAGCAGCTGGGGGGGGAGCGGGGCTACTGATACGCAGTATTTT. Its translation: CASSWGGSGATDTQYF.

V is TRBV5-6 and J is TRBJ2-7; the match to TRBD2 covers 8 bases. Germline CDR1 SGHDT, CDR2 YYEEEE. This CDR3 has 12 amino acids. V lost 3 bases, J lost 6 bases, and 2 bases stayed unmatched. The CDR3 nucleotides read TGTGCCAGCAGCTCCGCGGGGGGCGAGCAGTACTTC. Its protein product is CASSSAGGEQYF.

The rearrangement joins TRBV9 to TRBJ2-3, with a weak D call TRBD2 (6 bases). CDR3 size: 15 residues. V lost 4 bases and J lost 3, with 15 bases in between. Germline V lookup: CDR1 SGDLS, CDR2 YYNGEE. This CDR3 reads CASSTSSERTDTQYF. The CDR3 DNA reads TGTGCCAGCAGCACTTCTAGCGAGAGGACAGATACGCAGTATTTT.

The chain recombines TRBV29-1 with TRBJ1-6, with unresolved D. The CDR3 sequence is 13 residues long. Between the trimmed V and J ends, which lost 4 bases and 8 bases, there was a span of 12 bases. In germline, CDR1 is SQVTM, CDR2 ANQGSEA. The CDR3 spells CSVGEREYSPLHF. The CDR3 region has the DNA TGCAGCGTTGGAGAGAGGGAGTATTCACCCCTCCACTTT.

The J gene is TRBJ2-3, the V gene TRBV7-8, with 10 bases matching TRBD2. This CDR3 is 19 amino acids long. After removal of 1 base from V and 0 bases from J, the junction contained 10 bases not matched to a gene. Germline V lookup: CDR1 SGHVS, CDR2 FQNEAQ. The CDR3 sequence is CASSLEPGLAVASTDTQYF. DNA for the CDR3: TGTGCCAGCAGCTTAGAGCCAGGACTAGCGGTTGCTAGCACAGATACGCAGTATTTT.